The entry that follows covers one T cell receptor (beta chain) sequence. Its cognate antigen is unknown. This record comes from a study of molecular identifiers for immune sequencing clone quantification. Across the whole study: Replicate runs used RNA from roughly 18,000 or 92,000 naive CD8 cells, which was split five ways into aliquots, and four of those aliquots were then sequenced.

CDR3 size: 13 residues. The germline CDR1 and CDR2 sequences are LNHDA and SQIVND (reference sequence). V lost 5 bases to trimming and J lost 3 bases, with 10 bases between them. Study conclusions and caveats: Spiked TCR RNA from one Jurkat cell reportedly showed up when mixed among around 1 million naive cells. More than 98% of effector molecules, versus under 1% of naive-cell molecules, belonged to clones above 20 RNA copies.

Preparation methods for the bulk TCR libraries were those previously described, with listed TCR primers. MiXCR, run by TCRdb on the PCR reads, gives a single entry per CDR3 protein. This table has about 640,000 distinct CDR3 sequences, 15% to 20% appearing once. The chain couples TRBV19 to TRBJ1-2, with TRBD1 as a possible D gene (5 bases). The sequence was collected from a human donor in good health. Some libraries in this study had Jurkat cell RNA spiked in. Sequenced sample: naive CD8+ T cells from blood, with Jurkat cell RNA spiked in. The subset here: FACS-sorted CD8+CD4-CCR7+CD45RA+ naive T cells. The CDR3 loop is CASSFRDDYGYTF. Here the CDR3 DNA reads TGTGCCAGTAGTTTCCGGGACGACTATGGCTACACCTTC. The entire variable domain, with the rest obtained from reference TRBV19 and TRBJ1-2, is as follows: DGGITQSPKYLFRKEGQNVTLSCEQNLNHDAMYWYRQDPGQGLRLIYYSQIVNDFQKGDIAEGYSVSREKKESFPLTVTSAQKNPTAFYLCASSFRDDYGYTFGSGTRLTVV.